The next 12 T cell receptor beta chains were all read from a single sample in a study of T cells in Graves' hyperthyroidism and ophthalmopathy. Amplified TCR beta CDR3 regions derived from RNA transcripts. A set of HTBI primers served as the primers for a first-round RT-PCR of the TCR CDR3. Each CDR3 protein gets one entry after TCRdb re-called the multiplex PCR reads with MiXCR. There are a few hundred thousand distinct CDR3 sequences in the sample; 40% to 55% occur only once, and approximately 8.4% lies in the top ten. Specimen: peripheral blood or thyroid tissue (not recorded which). The receptors originated from a woman aged 18-29 years with Graves' hyperthyroidism.

This clonotype showed up many times. The rearrangement uses TRBV5-1 and TRBJ2-5, with TRBD2 matching 14 bases. Germline loops: CDR1 SGHRS, CDR2 YFSETQ. The CDR3 consists of 18 residues. After removal of 2 bases from V and 1 base from J, the junction contained 7 bases not matched to a gene. The CDR3 DNA reads as TGCGCCAGCAGCTTTGGACTAGCGGGAGGAATGACCCAAGAGACCCAGTACTTC. Translation: CASSFGLAGGMTQETQYF.

On this clonotype: The conserved final phenylalanine or tryptophan is absent from the CDR3, which likely points to a read error. The limits of the CDR3 on the DNA are not certain, so only TCRdb's listed CDR3 is given. CDR3 sequence reads: CASSPGVSAEDY. The chain combines TRBV2 with TRBJ1-4; the tabulated D call, TRBD1, remains unverified against the DNA. In germline, CDR1 is SNHLY, CDR2 FYNNEI. Termini included, the CDR3 measures 12 amino acids.

The chain couples TRBV10-3 to TRBJ1-1; 9 bases match TRBD1. V lost 5 bases to trimming and J lost 7 bases; unmatched junction nucleotides: 5. The CDR3 totals 13 residues. The germline gives CDR1 ENHRY, CDR2 SYGVKD. CDR3 coding DNA: TGTGCCATCAGTCAGACGGACAGGGGTGAAGCTTTCTTT. Its protein is CAISQTDRGEAFF.

This clonotype occurred a few times. The rearrangement uses TRBV29-1 and TRBJ2-7; 10 positions agree with TRBD2. The J call may be wrong; the DNA end is better matched by TRBJ2-1. Germline values: CDR1 SQVTM, CDR2 ANQGSEA. The CDR3 length is 16 residues. This CDR3 is CSAAGWASGSSHEQFF. In DNA, the CDR3 is TGCAGCGCAGCTGGGTGGGCTAGCGGGAGTAGCCATGAGCAGTTCTTC.

This clonotype showed up many times. The chain recombines TRBV2 with TRBJ2-7; D gene unclear. Deletions cut 6 bases from V and 2 bases from J, with 17 bases between. CDR1 is SNHLY, CDR2 FYNNEI, per germline. CDR3 length equals 15 residues. CDR3 DNA: TGTGCCAGCAGCCCTTGGCCTTACCCCACCTACGAGCAGTACTTC. This codes for CASSPWPYPTYEQYF.

This clonotype appeared many times. The rearrangement joins TRBV29-1 to TRBJ1-1; possibly TRBD1 for D (6 bases). The CDR3 spans 12 residues. Trimming stripped 6 bases from V and 1 base from J, with 9 bases between. The germline CDR1 and CDR2 sequences are SQVTM and ANQGSEA. CDR3 sequence: CSVGHPNTEAFF. The CDR3 nucleotides are TGCAGCGTGGGACACCCGAACACTGAAGCTTTCTTT.

There are many counts of this clonotype. The chain links TRBV2 to TRBJ1-2; D is undetermined. The CDR3 runs 13 residues. In germline, CDR1 is SNHLY, CDR2 FYNNEI. Deletions cut 1 base from V and 3 bases from J, with 6 bases between. This CDR3 is CASSEEADYGYTF. The CDR3 DNA is TGTGCCAGCAGTGAAGAGGCGGACTATGGCTACACCTTC.

Concerning this clonotype: The junction departs from germline at one end; a sequencing error may be responsible. The rearrangement uses TRBV10-3 and TRBJ1-1; perhaps TRBD1 as D (5 bases). The length of the CDR3 is 16 residues. CDR1 and CDR2 (germline): ENHRY, SYGVKD. The CDR3 here is CAISGWGRGLNIEAFF. The DNA for the CDR3 is TGTGCCATCAGTGGGTGGGGGAGGGGCTTAAACATTGAAGCTTTCTTT.

The V call is TRBV7-9, the J call TRBJ2-5; D may correspond to TRBD1 or TRBD2 (5 bases each). This CDR3 spans 15 amino acids. Trimming took off 5 bases at V and 2 bases at J, with 15 bases between the two ends. Germline CDR1 and CDR2: SEHNR and FQNEAQ (reference sequence). In DNA, the CDR3 is TGTGCCAGCAGCGTTGAGGGCCGACAGCAAGAGACCCAGTACTTC. Its protein is CASSVEGRQQETQYF.

Notes on this clonotype: A much larger clone lies a single base off, so this may be a read error. The CDR3 DNA sequence: TGCAGTGCTAGAGCTTCCAAATCGCCCCTCCACTTT. Its translation is CSARASKSPLHF. This chain links TRBV20-1 with TRBJ1-6; D unclear. The V gene lost 1 base and the J gene lost 13 bases, with 11 bases spanning the gap. This CDR3 region has 12 residues. Germline V lookup: CDR1 DFQATT, CDR2 SNEGSKA (reference sequence).

The sample holds many counts of this clonotype. The chain carries TRBV5-5 and TRBJ1-1, with D maybe TRBD1 (5 bases). The CDR3 runs to 13 residues. The V and J ends lost 1 base and 4 bases respectively, with 8 bases between them. Germline lookup yields CDR1 SGHKS and CDR2 YYEKEE (reference sequence). CDR3 amino acids: CASSLTGFTEAFF. CDR3 coding DNA: TGTGCCAGCAGCTTGACAGGATTCACTGAAGCTTTCTTT.

A note on this clonotype: This may stem from a read error, because a much larger clone lies one nucleotide away. The gene calls are TRBV9 and TRBJ2-2; perhaps TRBD2 as D (6 bases). Germline CDR1 is SGDLS and CDR2 is YYNGEE. The CDR3 has 15 residues. This CDR3 is CASSVGGGNTGGLFF. The DNA of the CDR3 is TGTGCCAGCAGCGTAGGTGGAGGGAACACCGGGGGGCTGTTTTTT.